A single sample is the source of the 14 T cell receptor beta chains below, sequenced in a study of beta chain features in type 1 diabetes. The study, taken as a whole, reports: A moderate, significant TCRB CDR3 shortening appeared in type 1 diabetes across four CD4+ subsets.

These TCRs' antigens remain unknown. Investigators reverse transcribed all isolated RNA, so they sequenced expressed TCRB transcripts. Here immunoSEQ multiplex PCR was the method, and the copy in TCRdb shows in-frame clones only, minus some. The table lists tens of thousands of clones, approximately 61% of them singletons. The sample comprised Tregs from blood. The source of these receptors is a man aged 30 to 39 with type 1 diabetes. Some clones in this sample may be carry-over from other donors' samples.

This clone was seen only a few times. V gene TRBV11-2 combines with J gene TRBJ1-1, with no clear D. The CDR3 has 14 residues. The V end was cut by 4 bases, the J end by 1 base, with 10 bases between. Germline CDR1 reads SGHAT; CDR2 reads FQNNGV. In DNA, the CDR3 is TGTGCCAGCAGCTCCCCCAGAGGGAACACTGAAGCTTTCTTT. Translating gives CASSSPRGNTEAFF. Full variable domain (remainder filled in from reference TRBV11-2 and TRBJ1-1): EAGVAQSPRYKIIEKRQSVAFWCNPISGHATLYWYQQILGQGPKLLIQFQNNGVVDDSQLPKDRFSAERLKGVDSTLKIQPAKLEDSAVYLCASSSPRGNTEAFFGQGTRLTVV.

The chain combines TRBV13 with TRBJ1-1; the D is unclear. CDR3 length: 16 residues. CDR1 PRHDT and CDR2 FYEKMQ come from the germline V gene (reference sequence). Trimming removed 4 bases from V and 3 bases from J, with 18 bases in between. Here the CDR3 reads CASSSRLTGEDTEAFF. The CDR3 region has the DNA TGTGCCAGCAGCTCCCGCTTGACTGGGGAGGACACTGAAGCTTTCTTT.

This clone was recorded a few times. The chain recombines TRBV4-1 with TRBJ1-6; 9 nucleotides line up with TRBD1. Trimming took 4 bases from V and 7 from J; bases not matched to a gene: 11. The CDR3 contains 17 residues. Germline values: CDR1 MGHRA, CDR2 YSYEKL. CDR3 amino acids: CASSRAGQGIQNSPLHF. As DNA, the CDR3 is TGCGCCAGCAGCCGCGCCGGACAGGGGATCCAAAATTCACCCCTCCACTTT.

In DNA form, the CDR3 reads TGTGCCAGCAGTGAAGAGGGACAGGGGGACACCGGGGAGCTGTTTTTT. Translation gives CASSEEGQGDTGELFF. The chain employs TRBV2 and TRBJ2-2; 11 nucleotides line up with TRBD1. Germline V gene data show CDR1 as SNHLY and CDR2 as FYNNEI. This CDR3 has 16 amino acids. V shed 1 base, J shed 3 bases, and the junction held 1 base outside the gene matches. Full variable domain (outside the CDR3, taken from reference TRBV2 and TRBJ2-2): EPEVTQTPSHQVTQMGQEVILRCVPISNHLYFYWYRQILGQKVEFLVSFYNNEISEKSEIFDDQFSVERPDGSNFTLKIRSTKLEDSAMYFCASSEEGQGDTGELFFGEGSRLTVL.

This clone was observed a single time. The V and J genes are TRBV5-1 and TRBJ2-1; TRBD2 matches 11 bases. The CDR3 extends over 15 amino acids. V was pared by 4 bases and J by 3 bases, with 3 bases of the junction left unmatched. Germline assignment: CDR1 SGHRS and CDR2 YFSETQ. The CDR3 DNA reads as TGCGCCAGCAGCCTAGCGGGGGGTCTCTACAATGAGCAGTTCTTC. Amino acid sequence: CASSLAGGLYNEQFF.

This chain links TRBV9 with TRBJ2-1; 9 bases align to TRBD1. V gave up 2 bases and J gave up 7 bases; unmatched junction bases: 10. Looked up from germline, CDR1 is SGDLS and CDR2 is YYNGEE. The CDR3 spans 16 residues. CDR3 nucleotide sequence: TGTGCCAGCAGCGTTCTCTCCGGGACAGGGAGGAATGAGCAGTTCTTC. Translating gives CASSVLSGTGRNEQFF.

This chain connects TRBV6-6 to TRBJ1-1; D ambiguous. V was cut by 2 bases and J by 9 bases, with 7 bases left in between. CDR1 and CDR2 (germline): MNHNY, SVGAGI (reference sequence). The CDR3 is made up of 11 amino acids. This CDR3 is CASSYGGQAFF. The CDR3 DNA sequence: TGTGCCAGCAGTTACGGCGGGCAAGCTTTCTTT.

This clone occurred a few times. The chain joins TRBV6-5 to TRBJ2-1; D perhaps matches TRBD1 (6 bases). The CDR3 is 15 amino acids. V was cut by 5 bases and J by 3 bases, with 14 bases left in between. CDR1 is MNHEY, CDR2 SVGAGI, per germline. CDR3 DNA sequence: TGTGCCAGCAGTCCCTTGACAGGTTTCTACAATGAGCAGTTCTTC. Its translation is CASSPLTGFYNEQFF.

This rearrangement joins TRBV28 to TRBJ2-3; the match to TRBD2 covers 8 bases. This CDR3 is built from 17 residues. V shed 4 bases and J 3 bases; nucleotides not matched to a gene: 12. The germline V gene encodes CDR1 MDHEN and CDR2 SYDVKM. The CDR3: CASSSLSGGGPTDTQYF. The CDR3 DNA reads as TGTGCCAGCAGTTCCCTTTCTGGCGGGGGGCCGACAGATACGCAGTATTTT.

V gene TRBV13 combines with J gene TRBJ2-3; D remains unclear. Trimming cost V 1 base and J 4 bases, with 12 bases left between them. Germline V CDR1 and CDR2: PRHDT, FYEKMQ (reference sequence). CDR3 length equals 15 residues. In nucleotides, the CDR3 is TGTGCCAGCAGCTTAGTGATCCAGAATCCAGATACGCAGTATTTT. It encodes CASSLVIQNPDTQYF.

This sequence joins TRBV11-1 and TRBJ1-5, with 9 nucleotides matching TRBD1. J lost 10 bases, V lost 5 bases, and 9 bases had no gene match. The CDR3 consists of 14 residues. Per the germline V gene, CDR1 is SGHAT and CDR2 is FQDESV (reference sequence). The CDR3 DNA follows: TGTGCCAGCAGCCCCGGACAGGGGTTAGGTCCCCAGCATTTT. Residues: CASSPGQGLGPQHF.

This clone came up a few times. The J gene is TRBJ2-7, the V gene TRBV19; perhaps TRBD1 as D (6 bases). The germline gives CDR1 LNHDA, CDR2 SQIVND (reference sequence). Trimming left V 7 bases short and J 3 bases short, with 13 bases between. CDR3 length equals 13 residues. This CDR3 reads CASTARGGYEQYF. CDR3 coding DNA: TGTGCCAGTACCGCCCGAGGGGGCTACGAGCAGTACTTC.

V usage is TRBV5-1 and J usage is TRBJ1-1, with 11 bases that match TRBD1. The germline V gene encodes CDR1 SGHRS and CDR2 YFSETQ. Trimming at V came to 0 bases and at J to 2 bases, leaving 6 bases not matched to a gene. The CDR3 is made up of 17 amino acids. The CDR3 sequence is CASSLVPGQGANTEAFF. CDR3 bases: TGCGCCAGCAGCTTGGTGCCCGGACAGGGGGCTAACACTGAAGCTTTCTTT.

V is TRBV11-2 and J is TRBJ2-1; 9 positions agree with TRBD2. Unmatched junction bases numbered 12, after V lost 3 bases and J lost 0 bases. Germline V gene sequence: CDR1 SGHAT, CDR2 FQNNGV. The CDR3 length is 19 residues. The CDR3 nucleotides are TGTGCCAGCAGCTTCCACGGGGTAGCGGGGGAAGGCTCCTACAATGAGCAGTTCTTC. It specifies CASSFHGVAGEGSYNEQFF.